This T cell receptor (beta chain) was recovered during a study of identifying expanded T cells in peripheral blood. The CDR3 is 9 amino acids. This clone was found a few times. Sequencing was performed with immunoSEQ multiplex PCR; in TCRdb, only in-frame clones are kept and a portion is missing. The sample holds 51,000 or so clones, less than 85% seen once. What was sequenced was blood. This rearrangement joins TRBV21-1 to TRBJ1-6. TRBV21-1 is tagged as a pseudogene. This clonotype was sampled from a person between 18 and 75 years old in good health. The CDR3 protein is CASNSPLHF. For the CDR3, the DNA is TGTGCCAGCAATTCACCCCTCCACTTT.